The 9 T cell receptor beta chains in this list originate from one sample, sequenced in a study of blood T cells in healthy people across ages. A J-beta primer mix and a sample-barcoded 5' primer were used in a second PCR of about 7 to 11 cycles. TCRdb used MiXCR to reprocess the 5' RACE reads, holding one entry per CDR3 protein. The sample records 590,000 or so distinct CDR3 sequences, about 30% being singletons. Specimen: blood. The receptors were gathered from a woman older than 75 in good health.

This clonotype was counted ten times or more. This chain joins TRBV28 and TRBJ1-4; 9 bases agree with TRBD1. The CDR3 extends over 15 amino acids. V lost 3 bases to trimming and J lost 5 bases; unmatched junction nucleotides: 4. CDR1 is MDHEN, CDR2 SYDVKM, per germline. In nucleotides, the CDR3 is TGTGCCAGCAGTTTTAACAGGGGGCCAAATGAAAAACTGTTTTTT. This encodes CASSFNRGPNEKLFF.

The chain joins TRBV12-3 or TRBV12-4 to TRBJ2-3; 7 bases are shared with TRBD1. This CDR3 is 14 amino acids long. J was trimmed by 15 bases and V by 4 bases; bases with no gene match: 16. In DNA form, the CDR3 reads TGTGCCAGCAGTTCGGGACAGAAAGGGGATACGGAATATTTT. Translating gives CASSSGQKGDTEYF.

Comment on this clonotype: A read error may account for a junction end that differs from germline. The CDR3, as DNA: TGCACCAGCAGCTTGACTAGCGGGGATACACAGTATTTT. Residues: CTSSLTSGDTQYF. The rearrangement joins TRBV5-1 to TRBJ2-3; TRBD2 aligns across 11 bases. Germline lookup yields CDR1 SGHRS and CDR2 YFSETQ. The CDR3 is 13 amino acids. The full variable domain, with the rest looked up from reference TRBV5-1 and TRBJ2-3, is KAGVTQTPRYLIKTRGQQVTLSCSPISGHRSVSWYQQTPGQGLQFLFEYFSETQRNKGNFPGRFSGRQFSNSRSEMNVSTLELGDSALYLCTSSLTSGDTQYFGPGTRLTVL.

This clonotype was picked up many times. This chain links TRBV20-1 with TRBJ2-5; 7 nucleotides align to TRBD2. V gave up 6 bases and J gave up 4 bases; unmatched junction bases: 8. The CDR3 spans 13 residues. The V gene's germline CDR1 is DFQATT and CDR2 SNEGSKA (reference sequence). CDR3 loop: CSAPSGVAETQYF. In DNA form, the CDR3 reads TGCAGTGCCCCTAGCGGAGTGGCAGAGACCCAGTACTTC.

This clonotype has at least ten counts. The chain links TRBV20-1 to TRBJ2-5, with TRBD2 matching over 8 bases. This CDR3 region has 16 residues. CDR1 is DFQATT, CDR2 SNEGSKA, per germline (reference sequence). The ends lost 0 bases at V and 4 bases at J; junction bases unmatched: 10. This chain's CDR3 is CSARDQVERGTETQYF. CDR3 sequence (DNA): TGCAGTGCTAGAGATCAGGTTGAGCGGGGGACAGAGACCCAGTACTTC.

J is TRBJ2-3 and V is TRBV24-1; D not resolved. Trimming stripped 5 bases from V and 4 bases from J, with 3 bases between. This CDR3 contains 11 residues. CDR1 is KGHDR and CDR2 is SFDVKD in the germline V gene. CDR3 nucleotide sequence: TGTGCCACCAGTGTCGCAGATACGCAGTATTTT. The encoded protein is CATSVADTQYF.

This clonotype was observed many times. This chain uses TRBV30 with TRBJ2-7, with TRBD1 matching 7 bases. CDR3 length: 13 amino acids. Per germline, CDR1 GTSNPN and CDR2 SVGIG (reference sequence). Trimming cost V 3 bases and J 5 bases; bases outside gene matches: 7. The CDR3: CAWRQGLGNEQYF. CDR3 nucleotide sequence: TGTGCCTGGAGACAGGGGCTAGGTAACGAGCAGTACTTC.

This clonotype occurred many times. The CDR3 nucleotides read TGCGCCAGCAGCCCCGGGACAGGGCCTAATGAAAAACTGTTTTTT. Encoded protein: CASSPGTGPNEKLFF. The gene calls are TRBV5-1 and TRBJ1-4; TRBD1 aligns across 9 bases. CDR3 length: 15 amino acids. Germline V gene sequence: CDR1 SGHRS, CDR2 YFSETQ. The trim removed 4 bases at V and 3 bases at J, leaving 4 bases unmatched.

In this sample, this clonotype turned up many times. The rearrangement uses TRBV20-1 and TRBJ2-1, with a tentative D call TRBD2 (5 bases). V was cut by 3 bases and J by 7 bases, with 13 bases left in between. Germline CDR1 and CDR2: DFQATT and SNEGSKA (reference sequence). There are 13 residues in the CDR3. The CDR3 reads CSASKRMGNEQFF. CDR3 bases: TGCAGTGCTAGCAAGCGGATGGGGAATGAGCAGTTCTTC.